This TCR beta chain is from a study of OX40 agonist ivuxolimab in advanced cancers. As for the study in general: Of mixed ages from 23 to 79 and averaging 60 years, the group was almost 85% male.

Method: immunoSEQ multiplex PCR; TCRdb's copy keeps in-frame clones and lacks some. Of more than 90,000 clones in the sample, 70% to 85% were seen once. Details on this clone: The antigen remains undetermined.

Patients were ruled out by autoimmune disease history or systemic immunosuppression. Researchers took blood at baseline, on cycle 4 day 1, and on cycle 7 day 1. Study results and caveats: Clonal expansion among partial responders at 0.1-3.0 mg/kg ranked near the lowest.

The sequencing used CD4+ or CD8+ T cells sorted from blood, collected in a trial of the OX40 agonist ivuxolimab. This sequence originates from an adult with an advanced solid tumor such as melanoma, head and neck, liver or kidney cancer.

The CDR3 loop is CASSQDRRANTEAFF. The DNA for the CDR3 is TGTGCCAGCAGCCAAGATCGGAGGGCGAACACTGAAGCTTTCTTT. This chain links TRBV14 with TRBJ1-1; D ambiguous. CDR1 and CDR2 from the germline V gene are SGHDN and FVKESK. The CDR3 covers 15 residues. The germline V and J ends were trimmed by 0 bases and 1 base, with 9 bases remaining between them.